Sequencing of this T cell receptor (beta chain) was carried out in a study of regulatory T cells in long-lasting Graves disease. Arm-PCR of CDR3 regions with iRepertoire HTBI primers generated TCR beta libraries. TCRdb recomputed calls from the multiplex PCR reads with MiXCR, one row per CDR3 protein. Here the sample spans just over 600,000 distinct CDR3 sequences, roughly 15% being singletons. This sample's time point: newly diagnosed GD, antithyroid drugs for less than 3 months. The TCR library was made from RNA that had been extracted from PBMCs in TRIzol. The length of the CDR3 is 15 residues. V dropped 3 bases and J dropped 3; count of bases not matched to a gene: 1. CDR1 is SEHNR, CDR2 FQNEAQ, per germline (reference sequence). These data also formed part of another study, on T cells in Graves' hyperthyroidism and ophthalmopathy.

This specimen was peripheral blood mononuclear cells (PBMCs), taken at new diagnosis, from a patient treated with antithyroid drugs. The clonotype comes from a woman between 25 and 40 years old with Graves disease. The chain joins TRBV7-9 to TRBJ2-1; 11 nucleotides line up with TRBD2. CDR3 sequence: CASSLTSGNYNEQFF. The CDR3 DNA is TGTGCCAGCAGCTTGACTAGCGGGAACTACAATGAGCAGTTCTTC.